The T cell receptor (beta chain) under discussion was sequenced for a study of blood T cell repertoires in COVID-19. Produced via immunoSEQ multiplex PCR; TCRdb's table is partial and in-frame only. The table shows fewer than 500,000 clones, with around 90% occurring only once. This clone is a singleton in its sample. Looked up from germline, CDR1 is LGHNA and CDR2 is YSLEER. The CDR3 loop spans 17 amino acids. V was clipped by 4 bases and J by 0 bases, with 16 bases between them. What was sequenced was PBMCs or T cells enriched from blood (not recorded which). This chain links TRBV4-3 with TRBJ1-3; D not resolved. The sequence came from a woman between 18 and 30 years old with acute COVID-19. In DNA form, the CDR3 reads TGCGCCAGCAGCCCTAACTCCGGTCCTAGCTCTGGAAACACCATATATTTT. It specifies CASSPNSGPSSGNTIYF.